Listed below are T cell receptor beta chains from one sample, sequenced in a study of T-cell memory formation after mild COVID-19. TCRdb passed the 5' RACE reads through MiXCR, listing each CDR3 protein once. The table includes roughly 250,000 distinct CDR3 sequences, 16% detected once. Sequenced sample: PBMCs or a T cell subset sorted from them (not recorded which). The receptors were gathered from a man aged 18 to 35 who had mild COVID-19 (a few samples of this study predate the infection). Cell type and time point are not known. Each CDR3 is given with its conserved first and last residue. D genes are given only for firm matches.

d_gene	v_gene	j_gene	CDR3aa
TRBD2	TRBV9	TRBJ2-5	CASSVGGGFQETQYF
-	TRBV18	TRBJ2-5	CASSPRSGRQETQYF
TRBD1	TRBV5-1	TRBJ2-7	CASSAGQGSEQYF
TRBD1	TRBV6-2/TRBV6-3	TRBJ1-5	CASSYDRGSNQPQHF
-	TRBV4-1	TRBJ2-7	CASSQDTRSGYEQYF
-	TRBV20-1	TRBJ2-1	CSATRGSYNEQFF
-	TRBV4-1	TRBJ1-5	CATSDNGIRNQPQHF
TRBD1	TRBV7-6	TRBJ2-3	CASSSRTGAQGTDTQYF
-	TRBV7-3	TRBJ1-6	CASSLNWLSPLHF
-	TRBV15	TRBJ1-1	CAVGSWADTEAFF
TRBD1	TRBV18	TRBJ2-3	CASSFRQGALTDTQYF
-	TRBV6-1	TRBJ2-3	CASKVTSTDTQYF
-	TRBV7-3	TRBJ1-6	CASSLIRHSPLHF
TRBD1	TRBV20-1	TRBJ1-1	CSATNTGGGTEAFF
TRBD1	TRBV20-1	TRBJ1-6	CSAREIRTGLASPLHF
TRBD2	TRBV7-2	TRBJ2-3	CAEREGPSTDTQYF
-	TRBV3-1	TRBJ2-2	CASSPQVNTGELFF
-	TRBV6-5	TRBJ1-1	CASSYSAGTEAFF
TRBD2	TRBV7-2	TRBJ2-1	CASSFGGAYREQFF
-	TRBV9	TRBJ1-6	CASKGDSYNSPLHF
-	TRBV4-1	TRBJ1-6	CASSPPGPYAGSPLHF
-	TRBV5-1	TRBJ1-1	CASSSGPYLNTEAFF
TRBD2	TRBV20-1	TRBJ2-5	CSASPEYLRGGQETQYF
-	TRBV2	TRBJ2-3	CASSLLDSTDTQYF
-	TRBV7-2	TRBJ2-7	CASSLGSYEQYF
-	TRBV7-2	TRBJ1-6	CASTSRSSYNSPLHF
TRBD1	TRBV9	TRBJ2-3	CASSDPRTGVGGTQYF
-	TRBV7-8	TRBJ2-4	CASSTTGRADIQYF
-	TRBV12-2	TRBJ1-2	CASRLPRDPGQGSDGYTF
-	TRBV9	TRBJ2-7	CASSPPSGAGGSYEQYF
-	TRBV11-2	TRBJ2-3	CASSLSPTSTDTQYF
-	TRBV7-3	TRBJ2-2	CASSLRRSGELFF
TRBD2	TRBV7-2	TRBJ2-2	CASSSRLAGTGELFF
TRBD1	TRBV4-3	TRBJ2-7	CASSATGYNSYEQYF
-	TRBV4-1	TRBJ2-1	CASSPVPRGWGYNEQFF
TRBD2	TRBV12-3/TRBV12-4	TRBJ2-1	CASSTHSGGQFF
-	TRBV11-3	TRBJ2-3	CASSISHRTDTQYF
-	TRBV14	TRBJ1-1	CASSQDVGSTEAFF
-	TRBV18	TRBJ2-7	CASSPDLSYEQYF
-	TRBV12-3/TRBV12-4	TRBJ2-7	CASRRASDSYEQYF
-	TRBV5-1	TRBJ2-1	CASSSQGYLYNEQFF
TRBD1	TRBV2	TRBJ1-2	CASRLDRSYYGYTF
-	TRBV6-5	TRBJ1-2	CASTGNYGYTF
-	TRBV12-3/TRBV12-4	TRBJ2-3	CASTLRRGGGLSTDTQYF
TRBD1	TRBV11-2	TRBJ1-6	CASSPGQGTPRLHF
-	TRBV7-3	TRBJ2-2	CASSLNPNRRANTGELFF
TRBD2	TRBV7-9	TRBJ2-3	CASSPPPRLAGGGDTQYF
TRBD2	TRBV5-1	TRBJ2-4	CASSEPGGNIQYF
-	TRBV27	TRBJ2-3	CASRKWGVTDTQYF
-	TRBV9	TRBJ1-1	CASSFGGIRTEAFF
-	TRBV29-1	TRBJ2-1	CSVGRRITFPYNEQFF